This TCR beta chain emerged from a study of T cells after yellow fever vaccination. Background on the study: SMART-Seq v4 Ultra Low Input served to prepare low-cell-number fractions. General study results and limits: Researchers cautioned that FACS-sorted repertoires could harbor abundant clonotypes contaminating from the bulk population. The appearance of a small share of clonotypes in both CD4 and CD8 compartments was observed.

The authors made TCR cDNA by 5'RACE template switching, adding a universal primer site and UMIs. A single record per CDR3 protein comes from TCRdb applying MiXCR to the 5' RACE reads. The data show 250,000 or so distinct CDR3 sequences, approximately 3.8% seen once. The sample holds a few counts of this clonotype. What it binds is unknown. Specimen: PBMCs, collected 15 days after the yellow fever booster vaccination. This sequence was found in a man aged 18 to 35 who received the YFV17D yellow fever vaccine.

The CDR3 loop is CSAWDRSWKDLATFDEQFF. CDR3 DNA: TGCAGTGCCTGGGACAGGTCGTGGAAAGACTTAGCTACGTTCGATGAGCAGTTCTTC. The rearrangement uses TRBV20-1 and TRBJ2-1, with 8 positions matching TRBD1. This CDR3 spans 19 amino acids. Unmatched junction bases numbered 27, after V lost 6 bases and J lost 8 bases. Germline V gene sequence: CDR1 DFQATT, CDR2 SNEGSKA (reference sequence).